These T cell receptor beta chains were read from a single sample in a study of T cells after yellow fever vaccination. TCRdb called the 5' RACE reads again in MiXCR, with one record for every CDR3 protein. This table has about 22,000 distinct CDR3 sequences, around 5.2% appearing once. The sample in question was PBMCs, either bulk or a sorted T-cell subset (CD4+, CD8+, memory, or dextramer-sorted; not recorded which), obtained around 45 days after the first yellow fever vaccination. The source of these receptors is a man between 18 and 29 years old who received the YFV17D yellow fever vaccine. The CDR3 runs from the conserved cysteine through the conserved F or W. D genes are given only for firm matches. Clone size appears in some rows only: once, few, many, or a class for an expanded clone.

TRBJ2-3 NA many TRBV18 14 CASSLTSSTDTQYF TGTGCCAGCTCGCTAACTAGTAGCACAGATACGCAGTATTTT
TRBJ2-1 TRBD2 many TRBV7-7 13 CASSTGGNNEQFF TGTGCCAGCAGCACGGGGGGGAACAATGAGCAGTTCTTC
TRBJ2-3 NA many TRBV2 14 CASQWDPISDTQYF TGTGCCAGCCAGTGGGACCCTATTTCAGATACGCAGTATTTT
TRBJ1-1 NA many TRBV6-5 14 CASSYSRVNTEAFF TGTGCCAGCAGTTACTCCAGGGTTAACACTGAAGCTTTCTTT
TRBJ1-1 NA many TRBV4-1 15 CASSHPWGSNTEAFF TGCGCCAGCAGTCATCCCTGGGGGTCGAACACTGAAGCTTTCTTT
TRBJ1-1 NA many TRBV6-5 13 CASSYDRNTEAFF TGTGCCAGCAGTTATGACAGGAACACTGAAGCTTTCTTT
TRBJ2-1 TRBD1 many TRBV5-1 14 CASSQMTGDDEQFF TGCGCCAGCAGCCAGATGACAGGGGACGATGAGCAGTTCTTC
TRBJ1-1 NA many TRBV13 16 CASSLGTGYHITEAFF TGTGCCAGCAGCTTAGGCACCGGTTATCATATCACTGAAGCTTTCTTT
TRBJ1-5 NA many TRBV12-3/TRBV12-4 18 CASSFGDTSLYSNQPQHF TGTGCCAGCAGTTTCGGGGACACCTCCCTGTATAGCAATCAGCCCCAGCATTTT
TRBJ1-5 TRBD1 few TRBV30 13 CAWSGQGDRPQHF TGTGCCTGGAGTGGACAGGGAGATAGGCCCCAGCATTTT
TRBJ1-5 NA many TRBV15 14 CATSRDLLSGPQHF TGTGCCACCAGCAGAGACCTCCTCTCTGGGCCCCAGCATTTT
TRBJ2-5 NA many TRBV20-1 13 CSPREGNGETQYF TGCAGTCCCAGGGAAGGGAATGGGGAGACCCAGTACTTC
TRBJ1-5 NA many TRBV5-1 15 CASSLVAGSNQPQHF TGCGCCAGCAGCTTGGTTGCGGGGAGCAATCAGCCCCAGCATTTT
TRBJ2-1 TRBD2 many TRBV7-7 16 CASSAVLAGGPNEQFF TGTGCCAGCAGCGCGGTACTAGCGGGGGGGCCGAATGAGCAGTTCTTC
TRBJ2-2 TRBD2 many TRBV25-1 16 CASSDGLAGHTGELFF TGTGCCAGCAGTGACGGACTAGCGGGCCACACCGGGGAGCTGTTTTTT
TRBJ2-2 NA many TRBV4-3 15 CASSQGGGVGGELFF TGCGCCAGCAGCCAAGGAGGGGGGGTCGGCGGGGAGCTGTTTTTT
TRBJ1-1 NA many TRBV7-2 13 CASSLRQDTEAFF TGTGCCAGCAGCTTACGACAGGACACTGAAGCTTTCTTT
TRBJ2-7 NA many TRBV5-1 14 CASSPGRTTYEQYF TGCGCCAGCAGCCCGGGACGCACCACCTACGAGCAGTACTTC
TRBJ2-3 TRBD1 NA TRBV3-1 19 CASTPAIGSRGQGTDTQYF TGTGCCAGCACGCCCGCGATTGGGAGCCGGGGACAGGGTACAGATACGCAGTATTTT
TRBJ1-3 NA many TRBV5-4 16 CASSLGDTRSGNTIYF TGTGCCAGCAGCTTGGGAGACACCCGCTCTGGAAACACCATATATTTT
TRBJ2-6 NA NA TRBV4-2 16 CASSHQDNSGANVLTF TGTGCCAGCAGCCACCAGGACAACTCTGGGGCCAACGTCCTGACTTTC
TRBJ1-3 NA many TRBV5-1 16 CATRPRPDALGNTIYF TGCGCCACACGACCGCGGCCCGATGCTCTGGGAAACACCATATATTTT
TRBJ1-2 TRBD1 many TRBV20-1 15 CSARRTGLLTGGYTF TGCAGTGCGCGTCGGACAGGACTTCTGACTGGGGGCTACACCTTC
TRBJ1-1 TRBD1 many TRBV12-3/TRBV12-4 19 CASSRTPGTGGSVNTEAFF TGTGCCAGCAGTAGAACCCCCGGGACAGGGGGGTCAGTGAACACTGAAGCTTTCTTT
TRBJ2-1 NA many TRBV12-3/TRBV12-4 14 CASSLASSINEQFF TGTGCCAGCAGTTTAGCTAGCAGCATCAATGAGCAGTTCTTC
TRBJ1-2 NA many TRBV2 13 CASTLRRDTGYTF TGTGCCAGCACCTTGCGAAGGGATACGGGCTACACCTTC
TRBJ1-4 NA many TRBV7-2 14 CASSLVGGHEKLFF TGTGCCAGCAGCTTAGTGGGGGGACATGAAAAACTGTTTTTT
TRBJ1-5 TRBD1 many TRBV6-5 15 CASSSRTGGGQPQHF TGTGCCAGCAGTTCCAGGACAGGGGGAGGTCAGCCCCAGCATTTT
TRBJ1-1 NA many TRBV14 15 CASSQGGALNTEAFF TGTGCCAGCAGCCAAGGGGGCGCCTTAAACACTGAAGCTTTCTTT